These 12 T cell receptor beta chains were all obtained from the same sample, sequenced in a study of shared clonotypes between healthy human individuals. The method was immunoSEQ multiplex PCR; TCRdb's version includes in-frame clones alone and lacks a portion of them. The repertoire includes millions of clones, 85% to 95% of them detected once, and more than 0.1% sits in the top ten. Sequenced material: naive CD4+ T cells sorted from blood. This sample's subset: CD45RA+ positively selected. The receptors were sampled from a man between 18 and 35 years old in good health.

The CDR3 nucleotides read TGTGCCAGCAAAGACCGGGACAGGGGTTTGGATTCACCCCTCCACTTT. Protein sequence: CASKDRDRGLDSPLHF. The chain carries TRBV28 and TRBJ1-6, with 10 bases aligning to TRBD1. The CDR3 is 16 residues long. CDR1 is MDHEN, CDR2 SYDVKM, per germline. V trimming: 7 bases; J trimming: 8 bases; junction bases outside the gene matches: 11.

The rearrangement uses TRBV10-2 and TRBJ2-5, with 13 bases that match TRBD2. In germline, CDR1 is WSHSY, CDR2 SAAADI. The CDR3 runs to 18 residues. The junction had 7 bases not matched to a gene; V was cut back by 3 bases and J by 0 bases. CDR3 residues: CASSENGLAGAHQETQYF. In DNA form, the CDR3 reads TGCGCCAGCAGTGAAAATGGACTAGCGGGGGCCCACCAAGAGACCCAGTACTTC.

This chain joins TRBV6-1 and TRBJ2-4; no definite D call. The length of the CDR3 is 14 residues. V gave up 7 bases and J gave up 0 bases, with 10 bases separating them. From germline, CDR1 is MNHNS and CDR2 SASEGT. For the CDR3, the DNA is TGTGCCAGCACAGCAGCTATAGCCAAAAACATTCAGTACTTC. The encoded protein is CASTAAIAKNIQYF.

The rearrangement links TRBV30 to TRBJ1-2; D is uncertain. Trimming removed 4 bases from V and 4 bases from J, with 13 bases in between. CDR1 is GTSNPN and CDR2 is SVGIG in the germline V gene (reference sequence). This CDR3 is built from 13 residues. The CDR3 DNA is TGTGCCTGGACCTTGGACGGGTTCTATGGCTACACCTTC. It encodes CAWTLDGFYGYTF.

This CDR3 is CASSYIKGPGQGTEGYTF. CDR3 in DNA: TGTGCCAGCAGCTATATTAAAGGGCCGGGACAGGGGACGGAAGGCTACACCTTC. The chain uses TRBV11-2 and TRBJ1-2; 10 bases align to TRBD1. This CDR3 is 18 amino acids long. From germline, CDR1 is SGHAT and CDR2 FQNNGV. The ends lost 4 bases at V and 8 bases at J; junction bases unmatched: 19.

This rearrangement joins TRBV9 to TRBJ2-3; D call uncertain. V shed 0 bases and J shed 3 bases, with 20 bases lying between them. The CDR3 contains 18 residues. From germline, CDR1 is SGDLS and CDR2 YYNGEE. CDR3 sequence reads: CASSVATAFRLGTDTQYF. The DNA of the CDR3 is TGTGCCAGCAGCGTAGCAACAGCCTTCCGTCTCGGGACAGATACGCAGTATTTT. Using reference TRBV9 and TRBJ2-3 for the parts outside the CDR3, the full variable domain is DSGVTQTPKHLITATGQRVTLRCSPRSGDLSVYWYQQSLDQGLQFLIQYYNGEERAKGNILERFSAQQFPDLHSELNLSSLELGDSALYFCASSVATAFRLGTDTQYFGPGTRLTVL.

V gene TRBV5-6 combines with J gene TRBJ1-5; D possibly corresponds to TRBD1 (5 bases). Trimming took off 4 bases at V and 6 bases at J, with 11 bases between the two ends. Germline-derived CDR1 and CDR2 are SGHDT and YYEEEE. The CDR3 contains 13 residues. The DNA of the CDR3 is TGTGCCAGCAGCCGGGCAGGGTCTCAGCCCCAGCATTTT. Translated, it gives CASSRAGSQPQHF.

The CDR3 protein is CASRLASRRQGNQPQHF. The CDR3 bases are TGTGCAAGTCGCTTAGCGTCCAGGAGGCAGGGCAATCAGCCCCAGCATTTT. This chain joins TRBV12-2 and TRBJ1-5. TRBV12-2 constitutes a pseudogene. CDR3 size: 17 residues.

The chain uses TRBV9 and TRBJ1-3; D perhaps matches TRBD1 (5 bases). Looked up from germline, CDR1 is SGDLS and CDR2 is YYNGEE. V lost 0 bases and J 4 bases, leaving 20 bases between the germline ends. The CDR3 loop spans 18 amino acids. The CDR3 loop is CASSVEPDSRTWGNTIYF. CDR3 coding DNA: TGTGCCAGCAGCGTAGAGCCCGACAGCCGAACGTGGGGAAACACCATATATTTT.

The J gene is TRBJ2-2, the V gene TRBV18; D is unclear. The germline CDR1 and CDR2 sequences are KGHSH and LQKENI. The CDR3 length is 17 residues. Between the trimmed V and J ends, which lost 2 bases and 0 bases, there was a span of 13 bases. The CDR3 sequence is CASSPERKPSNTGELFF. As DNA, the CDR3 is TGTGCCAGCTCACCAGAGAGAAAGCCCTCGAACACCGGGGAGCTGTTTTTT.

Here the CDR3 DNA reads TGCGCCAGCAGCTTGGGACTAGCTAAGGCCGGGGAGCTGTTTTTT. This gives the protein CASSLGLAKAGELFF. The J gene is TRBJ2-2, the V gene TRBV5-1, with 7 positions matching TRBD2. The J segment lost 6 bases and the V segment lost 0 bases, leaving 5 bases of the junction unmatched. Germline loops: CDR1 SGHRS, CDR2 YFSETQ. This CDR3 has 15 residues. The full variable domain, its missing parts supplied by reference TRBV5-1 and TRBJ2-2, is KAGVTQTPRYLIKTRGQQVTLSCSPISGHRSVSWYQQTPGQGLQFLFEYFSETQRNKGNFPGRFSGRQFSNSRSEMNVSTLELGDSALYLCASSLGLAKAGELFFGEGSRLTVL.

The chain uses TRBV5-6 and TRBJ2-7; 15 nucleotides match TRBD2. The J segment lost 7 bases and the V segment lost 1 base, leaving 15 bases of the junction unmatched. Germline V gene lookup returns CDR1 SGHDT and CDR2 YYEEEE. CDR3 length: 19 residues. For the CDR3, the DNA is TGTGCCAGCAGCTTGAAGATATCCGGACTAGCGGGAGGGCTTTCTGAGCAGTACTTC. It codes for CASSLKISGLAGGLSEQYF. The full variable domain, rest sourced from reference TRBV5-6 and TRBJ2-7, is DAGVTQSPTHLIKTRGQQVTLRCSPKSGHDTVSWYQQALGQGPQFIFQYYEEEERQRGNFPDRFSGHQFPNYSSELNVNALLLGDSALYLCASSLKISGLAGGLSEQYFGPGTRLTVT.